These 8 T cell receptor beta chains originate from one sample sequenced in a study of blood T cell repertoires in COVID-19. Generated by immunoSEQ multiplex PCR, the TCRdb table keeps only in-frame clones and is missing some. The sample consists of about 330,000 clones, approximately 87% of them appearing once. Sequenced input: PBMCs or T cells enriched from blood (not recorded which). These TCRs come from a woman aged 30 to 39 who had recovered from COVID-19.

The rearrangement joins TRBV28 to TRBJ1-4; a possible D gene is TRBD1 (6 bases). Per the germline V gene, CDR1 is MDHEN and CDR2 is SYDVKM. The germline V and J ends were trimmed by 2 bases and 4 bases, with 8 bases remaining between them. This CDR3 has 14 residues. CDR3 sequence (DNA): TGTGCCAGCAGTTTAACAGGGCTTAATGAAAAACTGTTTTTT. It is translated as CASSLTGLNEKLFF. Looking up the rest from reference TRBV28 and TRBJ1-4 gives the full variable domain: DVKVTQSSRYLVKRTGEKVFLECVQDMDHENMFWYRQDPGLGLRLIYFSYDVKMKEKGDIPEGYSVSREKKERFSLILESASTNQTSMYLCASSLTGLNEKLFFGSGTQLSVL.

The chain is built from TRBV7-2 and TRBJ1-1; 7 nucleotides align to TRBD1. The germline V gene encodes CDR1 SGHTA and CDR2 FQGNSA. Trimming removed 5 bases from V and 4 bases from J; junction bases left unmatched: 7. This CDR3 comprises 14 residues. The CDR3 here is CASSPTPGGTEAFF. CDR3 nucleotide sequence: TGTGCCAGCAGCCCGACCCCAGGGGGCACTGAAGCTTTCTTT.

This clone has a single count. The chain links TRBV4-1 to TRBJ1-5; 7 bases line up with TRBD1. CDR1 is MGHRA, CDR2 YSYEKL, per germline. The V and J ends lost 0 bases and 8 bases, in that order; junction bases with no gene match: 7. The CDR3 contains 15 residues. The CDR3 spells CASSQELGQIEPQHF. CDR3 in DNA: TGCGCCAGCAGCCAAGAATTGGGACAGATAGAGCCCCAGCATTTT.

The chain carries TRBV7-3 and TRBJ1-6; TRBD1 is a possible D gene (6 bases). Deletions cut 1 base from V and 6 bases from J, with 10 bases between. Germline assignment: CDR1 SGHTA and CDR2 FQGTGA. The CDR3 loop spans 15 amino acids. In DNA form, the CDR3 reads TGTGCCAGCAGCTTAATGGCAGGGGTTAATTCACCCCTCCACTTT. The encoded protein is CASSLMAGVNSPLHF.

J is TRBJ1-3 and V is TRBV19; D remains unclear. V lost 6 bases and J lost 0, with 12 bases in between. Per the germline V gene, CDR1 is LNHDA and CDR2 is SQIVND (reference sequence). This CDR3 is 15 amino acids long. The CDR3: CASSPGAVSGNTIYF. DNA for the CDR3: TGTGCCAGTAGCCCGGGAGCGGTCTCTGGAAACACCATATATTTT.

The genes are TRBV2 and TRBJ2-1; 7 positions agree with TRBD2. V trimming: 4 bases; J trimming: 0 bases; junction bases outside the gene matches: 9. This CDR3 has 17 residues. CDR1 is SNHLY, CDR2 FYNNEI, per germline. As DNA, the CDR3 is TGTGCCAGCAGTGTGACTAGCATAAGGAGCTCCTACAATGAGCAGTTCTTC. Residues: CASSVTSIRSSYNEQFF.

The rearrangement uses TRBV4-3 and TRBJ2-4, with D uncertain. This CDR3 spans 17 amino acids. The V gene's germline CDR1 is LGHNA and CDR2 YSLEER. V lost 5 bases, J lost 3 bases, and 20 bases lay in between. The CDR3 region has the DNA TGCGCCAGCAGCGTCCTCCCAACAACGCCGGGCAAAAACATTCAGTACTTC. Protein: CASSVLPTTPGKNIQYF.

This chain's CDR3 is CASSQDPGAGNSPLHF. DNA for the CDR3: TGTGCCAGCAGCCAGGACCCAGGGGCAGGAAATTCACCCCTCCACTTT. V is TRBV3-1 (or the pseudogene TRBV3-2) and J is TRBJ1-6; weak D call: TRBD1 (6 bases). Germline V lookup: CDR1 LGHDT, CDR2 YNNKEL (reference sequence). V lost 3 bases to trimming and J lost 7 bases, with 16 bases between them. CDR3 length: 16 amino acids.